The source of this T cell receptor (beta chain) is a study of control samples from healthy donors and cancer patients. Data came from immunoSEQ multiplex PCR; TCRdb stores just in-frame clones and leaves some out. The table has about 140,000 clones, under 95% seen once. The CDR3 contains 14 residues. Germline trimming cut 2 bases from V and 4 bases from J; bases unmatched to any gene: 4. CDR1 is SNHLY, CDR2 FYNNEI, per germline. Sequenced sample: blood. The clonotype originates from a man aged 40-49 years in good health. This chain connects TRBV2 to TRBJ2-7, with TRBD1 identical over 8 bases. CDR3 in DNA: TGTGCCAGCAGTGAACAGGGGGCGCGGTACGAGCAGTACTTC. It yields the protein CASSEQGARYEQYF.